This TCR beta chain was retrieved from a study of CD8 T cells in Susac syndrome. Random hexamers primed reverse transcription of about 0.5 to 1 ug RNA. TCRdb redid the calling of the immunoSEQ multiplex PCR reads with MiXCR, one entry per CDR3 protein. The table shows about 150,000 distinct CDR3 sequences, with roughly 94% occurring only once. V gave up 2 bases and J gave up 3 bases; unmatched junction bases: 1. This CDR3 comprises 12 residues. Germline V gene lookup returns CDR1 DFQATT and CDR2 SNEGSKA (reference sequence). This sequence joins TRBV20-1 and TRBJ2-7, with 7 bases lining up with TRBD1. This sequence originates from a human donor with multiple sclerosis. Material: CD8+ T cells from PBMCs. The CDR3 nucleotides read TGCAGTGCTAGACAGGGGGTCTACGAGCAGTACTTC. Encoded protein: CSARQGVYEQYF.